This record concerns one T cell receptor (beta chain) sequence. In the authors' methods: Reference gene primer amplification in the assay estimated nucleated cell counts. The table came from immunoSEQ multiplex PCR; TCRdb's copy has only in-frame clones and leaves some out. The V and J calls and clone size come from that table; D and trimming were worked out from the DNA. The sample shows some 49,000 clones, less than 85% of them seen only once. This sample was included in a study of blood T cell repertoires in COVID-19. In the study overall: Acute and convalescent COVID-19 samples came from the United States, Italy and Spain. PBMCs, B-cell-depleted T cells, or T cells were the source of the cDNA or gDNA that made up the material.

CDR1 and CDR2 (germline): MNHEY, SVGEGT. Trimming took off 6 bases at V and 4 bases at J, with 15 bases between the two ends. CDR3 size: 14 residues. The TCR originated in a human donor in a cohort sampled during active COVID-19. This chain uses TRBV6-2 or TRBV6-3 with TRBJ1-1; possible D gene TRBD1, 5 bases. The sample was peripheral blood. The CDR3 here is CASSPGGFGTEAFF. CDR3 nucleotides: TGTGCCAGCAGCCCCGGGGGGTTTGGCACTGAAGCTTTCTTT.